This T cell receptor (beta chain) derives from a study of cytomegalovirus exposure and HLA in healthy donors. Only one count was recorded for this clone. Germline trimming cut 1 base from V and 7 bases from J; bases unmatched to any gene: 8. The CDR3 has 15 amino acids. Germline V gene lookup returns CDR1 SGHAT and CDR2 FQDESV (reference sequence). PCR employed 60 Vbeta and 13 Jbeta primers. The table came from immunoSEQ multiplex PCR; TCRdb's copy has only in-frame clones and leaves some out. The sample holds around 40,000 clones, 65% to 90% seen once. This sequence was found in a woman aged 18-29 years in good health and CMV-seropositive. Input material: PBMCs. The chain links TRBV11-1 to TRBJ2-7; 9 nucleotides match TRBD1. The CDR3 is CASSLVGQGSGEQYF. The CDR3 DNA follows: TGTGCCAGCAGCTTAGTTGGACAGGGGTCGGGGGAGCAGTACTTC. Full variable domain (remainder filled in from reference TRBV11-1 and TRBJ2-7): EAEVAQSPRYKITEKSQAVAFWCDPISGHATLYWYRQILGQGPELLVQFQDESVVDDSQLPKDRFSAERLKGVDSTLKIQPAELGDSAMYLCASSLVGQGSGEQYFGPGTRLTVT.